A selection of T cell receptor beta chains follows, all from one sample in a study of breast tumors, draining lymph nodes, adjacent tissues. One entry per CDR3 protein results from TCRdb running MiXCR on the multiplex PCR reads. The data contain about 180,000 distinct CDR3 sequences, 30% to 35% of them seen just once; the ten biggest clones take up around 3.5%. Sequenced: axillary lymph node tissue. The source of these receptors is a female donor with breast cancer. Some clones in this sample may be carry-over from other donors' samples. Each CDR3 is given with its conserved first and last residue. The D gene is left open where the match is weak. A row's size may be missing; if present it is once, few, many or a size class.

DNA: TGTGCCAGCAGCTTAGATGGGAGTTATAATGAGCAGTCCTTC
CDR3: CASSLDGSYNEQSF
V: TRBV11-3
J: TRBJ2-1
D: -
size: few

DNA: TGTGCCAGCAGTGAATATGGGACAGGGTCTGTTCAGGGCTACACCTTC
CDR3: CASSEYGTGSVQGYTF
V: TRBV25-1
J: TRBJ1-2
D: TRBD1
size: many

DNA: TGTGCCACCAGCAGAGATCGGGGGCTAGCGGGAGCGGTGGAGCAGTACTTC
CDR3: CATSRDRGLAGAVEQYF
V: TRBV15
J: TRBJ2-7
D: TRBD2
size: many

DNA: TGTGCCAGCACCTCCCTCCAGGGAGGGAATTCACCCCTCCACTTT
CDR3: CASTSLQGGNSPLHF
V: TRBV7-6
J: TRBJ1-6
D: -
size: many

DNA: TGTGCCAGCAGCGTAGTCGGGGACGGCTATGGCTACACCTTC
CDR3: CASSVVGDGYGYTF
V: TRBV9
J: TRBJ1-2
D: -
size: many

DNA: TGCAGTGCTAGAGATCTACAGAACTATGGCTACACCTTC
CDR3: CSARDLQNYGYTF
V: TRBV20-1
J: TRBJ1-2
D: -
size: many

DNA: TGTGCCAGCAGTCACTCAGTTCGAGGGAGACTCTACGGGGGGAATGAGCAGTTCTTC
CDR3: CASSHSVRGRLYGGNEQFF
V: TRBV6-5
J: TRBJ2-1
D: TRBD2
size: -

DNA: TGTGCCAGTAGTATAGATGCCATTCCGGGGAGAAACTATGGCTACACCTTC
CDR3: CASSIDAIPGRNYGYTF
V: TRBV19
J: TRBJ1-2
D: -
size: many

DNA: TGTGCCAGCTCACCGGGGACGGTCGCTAACTATGGCCACACCTTC
CDR3: CASSPGTVANYGHTF
V: TRBV18
J: TRBJ1-2
D: -
size: -

DNA: TGCAGTGCTAGGGGGGGAGTCAATCAGCCCCAGCATTTT
CDR3: CSARGGVNQPQHF
V: TRBV20-1
J: TRBJ1-5
D: -
size: many

DNA: TGTGCCAGCAGCGTGGGGTCCCCTGTCCTGACTTTC
CDR3: CASSVGSPVLTF
V: TRBV9
J: TRBJ2-6
D: -
size: -

DNA: TGCGCCAGCACCACGGAGGTCGGGCGGAACATATACGAGCAGTACTTC
CDR3: CASTTEVGRNIYEQYF
V: TRBV5-1
J: TRBJ2-7
D: -
size: many

DNA: TGTGCCAGCAGCTTAACGGGAAACTATGGCTACACCTTC
CDR3: CASSLTGNYGYTF
V: TRBV28
J: TRBJ1-2
D: -
size: many

DNA: TGTGCCAGCAGTGAAGGGGTCCAAGCCGGGGAGCTGTTTTTT
CDR3: CASSEGVQAGELFF
V: TRBV6-1
J: TRBJ2-2
D: -
size: many

DNA: TGTGCCAGCAGCCCCCCTCAAGGGCAGCGTCCTGGGGAAGCTTTCTTT
CDR3: CASSPPQGQRPGEAFF
V: TRBV9
J: TRBJ1-1
D: -
size: -

DNA: TGTGCCTGGAGTGTATTTAGCGGGAGTCGTAACACCGGGGAGCTGTTTTTT
CDR3: CAWSVFSGSRNTGELFF
V: TRBV30
J: TRBJ2-2
D: TRBD2
size: many

DNA: TGTGCCAGCAGGCCGAGGGACAGGGATAGCACAGATACGCAGTATTTT
CDR3: CASRPRDRDSTDTQYF
V: TRBV12-3/TRBV12-4
J: TRBJ2-3
D: TRBD1
size: -

DNA: TGCGCCAGCAGCCAAGATCTCCGCGGCTACGAGCAGTACTTC
CDR3: CASSQDLRGYEQYF
V: TRBV4-1
J: TRBJ2-7
D: -
size: many

DNA: TGTGCCGGCAGTTTAACGGGACGTGGCCACACCTTC
CDR3: CAGSLTGRGHTF
V: TRBV12-3/TRBV12-4
J: TRBJ1-2
D: -
size: -

DNA: TGTGCCACCAGCAAAGCCTCCTACAATGAGCAGTTCTTC
CDR3: CATSKASYNEQFF
V: TRBV15
J: TRBJ2-1
D: -
size: -

DNA: TGTGCCTGGAGTGTGGGCCCGGGACCCAACTACGAGCAGTACTTC
CDR3: CAWSVGPGPNYEQYF
V: TRBV30
J: TRBJ2-7
D: -
size: many

DNA: TGTGCCAGCAGTGAACTCCGGACAGTGAACACTGAAGCTTTCTTT
CDR3: CASSELRTVNTEAFF
V: TRBV2
J: TRBJ1-1
D: -
size: many

DNA: TGTGCCAGCAGCCCCCGGGGAACAGGGGGCACGCATGGCTACACCTTC
CDR3: CASSPRGTGGTHGYTF
V: TRBV12-3/TRBV12-4
J: TRBJ1-2
D: TRBD1
size: many

DNA: TGCGCCAGCAGCCAGGCAATAACCTACGAGCAGTACTTC
CDR3: CASSQAITYEQYF
V: TRBV4-1
J: TRBJ2-7
D: -
size: many

DNA: TGTGCCAGTCTCCAGCCCGGGGCTGGACAAGAGACCCAGTACTTC
CDR3: CASLQPGAGQETQYF
V: TRBV19
J: TRBJ2-5
D: -
size: many

DNA: TGTGCCAGCAGCTTAACTAGCGGGAGGTACAATGGGCAGTTCTTC
CDR3: CASSLTSGRYNGQFF
V: TRBV7-3
J: TRBJ2-1
D: TRBD2
size: many

DNA: TGTGCCAGCAGTCCCCTCGAGGGGCGTAGTGAAAAACTGTTTTTT
CDR3: CASSPLEGRSEKLFF
V: TRBV12-3/TRBV12-4
J: TRBJ1-4
D: -
size: many

DNA: TGTGCCAGCAGCGCCCGACTAGCGGGAGGGAGGAATGAGCAGTTCTTC
CDR3: CASSARLAGGRNEQFF
V: TRBV14
J: TRBJ2-1
D: TRBD2
size: many

DNA: TGTGCCAGCAGGCCGGGACAGGGACCTTATGGCTACACCTTC
CDR3: CASRPGQGPYGYTF
V: TRBV6-2/TRBV6-3
J: TRBJ1-2
D: TRBD1
size: many

DNA: TGTGCCAGCGGTTCGGCGGGAGCAGCGGAAGAGCAGTTCTTC
CDR3: CASGSAGAAEEQFF
V: TRBV28
J: TRBJ2-1
D: TRBD2
size: few

DNA: TGTGCCACCTCCCGAGGGACTCACACCGGGGAGCTGTTTTTT
CDR3: CATSRGTHTGELFF
V: TRBV24-1
J: TRBJ2-2
D: -
size: many

DNA: TGCAGTGCCCCCTGGACAGGGGCGAAGCGGTACTTC
CDR3: CSAPWTGAKRYF
V: TRBV20-1
J: TRBJ2-7
D: TRBD1
size: many

DNA: TGTGCCAGTAGGGTACAGGGGGGGAATGAGCAGTTCTTC
CDR3: CASRVQGGNEQFF
V: TRBV19
J: TRBJ2-1
D: -
size: once

DNA: TGTGCCAGCACTCCCCGACGGACCTACACCGGGGAGCTGTTTTTT
CDR3: CASTPRRTYTGELFF
V: TRBV6-5
J: TRBJ2-2
D: -
size: many

DNA: TGTGCCAGCAGTCACCGCGGGACAGGGGGCATCGAGCAGTACTTC
CDR3: CASSHRGTGGIEQYF
V: TRBV6-2/TRBV6-3
J: TRBJ2-7
D: TRBD1
size: few

DNA: TGTGCCAGCACCGGGAAAGGGTACGGCACAGATACGCAGTATTTT
CDR3: CASTGKGYGTDTQYF
V: TRBV25-1
J: TRBJ2-3
D: -
size: -

DNA: TGTGCCAGCAGCTCCAGGACAGGCCCGAACTATGGCTACACCTTC
CDR3: CASSSRTGPNYGYTF
V: TRBV7-8
J: TRBJ1-2
D: TRBD1
size: many

DNA: TGTGCCAGCAGCCTAGGGACCCCCGGGCAAGAGACCCAGTACTTC
CDR3: CASSLGTPGQETQYF
V: TRBV7-6
J: TRBJ2-5
D: -
size: -

DNA: TGCAGTGCTTGCCCGGGTGAGGGAGAGCAGTTCTTC
CDR3: CSACPGEGEQFF
V: TRBV20-1
J: TRBJ2-1
D: -
size: -

DNA: TGCAGTGCTAGGGATAAGGGACTAGCGGGACTCACAGATACGCAGTATTTT
CDR3: CSARDKGLAGLTDTQYF
V: TRBV20-1
J: TRBJ2-3
D: TRBD2
size: -

DNA: TGCGCCAGCAGCCGCCCGGGTGAGGAAAAACTGTTTTTT
CDR3: CASSRPGEEKLFF
V: TRBV4-1
J: TRBJ1-4
D: -
size: -

DNA: TGCGCCAGCAGCTTGGCCTCCGGGACAGGGTTCCATGAGCAGTTCTTC
CDR3: CASSLASGTGFHEQFF
V: TRBV5-1
J: TRBJ2-1
D: TRBD1
size: -

DNA: TGTGCCTGCAGTTTTTCGGGGGGAGACAATGAGCAGTTCTTC
CDR3: CACSFSGGDNEQFF
V: TRBV2
J: TRBJ2-1
D: TRBD2
size: -